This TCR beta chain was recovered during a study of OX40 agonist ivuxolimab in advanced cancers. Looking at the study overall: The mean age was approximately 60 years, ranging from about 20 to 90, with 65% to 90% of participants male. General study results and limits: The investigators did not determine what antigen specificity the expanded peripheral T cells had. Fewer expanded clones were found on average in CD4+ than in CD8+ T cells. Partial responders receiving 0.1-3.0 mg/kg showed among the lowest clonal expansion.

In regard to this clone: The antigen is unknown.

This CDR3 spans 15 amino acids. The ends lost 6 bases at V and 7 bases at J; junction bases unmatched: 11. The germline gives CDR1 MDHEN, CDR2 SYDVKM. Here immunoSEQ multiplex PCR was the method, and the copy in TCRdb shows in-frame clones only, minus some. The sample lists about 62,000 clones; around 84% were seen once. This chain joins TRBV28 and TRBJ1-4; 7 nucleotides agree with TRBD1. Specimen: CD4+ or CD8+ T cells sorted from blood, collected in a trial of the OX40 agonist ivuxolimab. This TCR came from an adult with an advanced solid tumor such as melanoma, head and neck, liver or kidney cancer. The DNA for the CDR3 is TGTGCCAGCAGCAGCGACAGGGCCCTAACTGAAAAACTGTTTTTT. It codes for CASSSDRALTEKLFF.